This TCR beta chain stems from a study of blood T cells in healthy people across ages. Per germline, CDR1 MNHEY and CDR2 SVGEGT. This CDR3 region has 19 residues. V lost 2 bases to trimming and J lost 5 bases; unmatched junction nucleotides: 19. With a J-beta primer mix and a sample-barcoded 5' primer, a second PCR ran about 6 to 11 cycles. Each CDR3 protein gets one entry after TCRdb re-called the 5' RACE reads with MiXCR. The repertoire consists of around 1.7 million distinct CDR3 sequences, with 28% occurring once and the leading ten covering 6.5% to 8.5%. The chain recombines TRBV6-2 or TRBV6-3 with TRBJ2-3, with 7 bases identical to TRBD2. The TCR originated in a woman aged 25 to 39 in good health. Sequencing was performed on blood. The CDR3 spells CASSYGAGLPAGAVDTQYF. The DNA for the CDR3 is TGTGCCAGCAGTTACGGAGCCGGACTACCGGCGGGAGCCGTAGATACGCAGTATTTT.